The rows below give T cell receptor beta chains drawn from one sample of a study of blood T cell repertoires in COVID-19. Clones were sequenced by immunoSEQ multiplex PCR, and TCRdb holds only the in-frame ones, with some missing. The table records 250,000 to 350,000 clones, about 88% of them present only once. The sequencing sample was made of peripheral blood. The receptors were sampled from a woman aged 60-70 years with acute or convalescent COVID-19. CDR3s leave out the opening cysteine and the closing phenylalanine or tryptophan. Fields, in order: V gene, CDR3 protein.

>TRBV7-9
ASSGSKAYQETQY
>TRBV9
ASSVVGEVNQPQH
>TRBV3-1/TRBV3-2
ASSPGQLNSPLH
>TRBV10-1
ASQIQRGGYQETQY
>TRBV27
ASSFNRGSGYT
>TRBV3-1/TRBV3-2
ASSLGWTSDADTQY
>TRBV19
ARLCGARVNEQF
>TRBV2
ASSLQGFGETQY
>TRBV9
ASSPPSGRMHEQF
>TRBV5-1
ASSLAVTGELF
>TRBV6-5
ASPGQFVPPSEQY
>TRBV7-9
ASSLSRQGAGQPQH
>TRBV28
ASHSNQPQH
>TRBV5-4
ASSLAGGASAEAF